Below are 24 T cell receptor beta chains sequenced from a single sample in a study of human T cells and chemical hapten exposure. Each CDR3 protein gets one entry after TCRdb re-called the RACE reads with MiXCR. This repertoire shows 300,000 to 450,000 distinct CDR3 sequences, roughly 5.3% found once; its top ten account for roughly 2.6%. Stated time point: pre-sensitization, week 0. Treatment: therapeutic diphenylcyclopropenone sensitization with weekly scalp DPC. Sequenced here: whole blood, sampled in connection with sensitization to the hapten diphenylcyclopropenone (DPC). These receptors all come from a woman in her 50s with alopecia areata. Some clones in this sample may be carry-over from other donors' samples.

This clonotype was seen only a few times. The J gene is TRBJ2-5, the V gene TRBV20-1, with D tentatively TRBD1 (6 bases). The CDR3 contains 13 residues. Germline V CDR1 and CDR2: DFQATT, SNEGSKA (reference sequence). Trimming removed 1 base from V and 5 bases from J, with 11 bases in between. CDR3 nucleotides: TGCAGTGCTAGAGTGGGGGCCAGTGAGACCCAGTACTTC. Translated: CSARVGASETQYF.

This clonotype was detected many times. For the CDR3, the DNA is TGCGCCAGCACCTATAGCGGGGGCTCCTACAATGAGCAGTTCTTC. It yields the protein CASTYSGGSYNEQFF. The chain couples TRBV10-2 to TRBJ2-1, with 9 bases matching TRBD2. The V gene's germline CDR1 is WSHSY and CDR2 SAAADI. CDR3 length: 15 residues. Unmatched junction bases numbered 4, after V lost 7 bases and J lost 0 bases.

This clonotype was found many times. J is TRBJ2-7 and V is TRBV20-1; weak D call: TRBD1 (6 bases). CDR1 and CDR2 from the germline V gene are DFQATT and SNEGSKA (reference sequence). The germline V and J ends were trimmed by 3 bases and 2 bases, with 11 bases remaining between them. This CDR3 spans 13 amino acids. The CDR3 loop is CSASWGQPYEQYF. The CDR3, as DNA: TGCAGTGCTAGTTGGGGACAACCCTACGAGCAGTACTTC.

This chain connects TRBV20-1 to TRBJ1-5; 8 bases map to TRBD1. The V segment lost 4 bases and the J segment 12 bases; nucleotides outside the gene matches: 11. CDR3 length: 13 residues. Germline loops: CDR1 DFQATT, CDR2 SNEGSKA (reference sequence). Written as DNA, the CDR3 is TGCAGTGCTACCTCAGGGGGCCTCGTGGACCAGCATTTT. Translating it yields CSATSGGLVDQHF.

This clonotype was recorded many times. J is TRBJ2-1 and V is TRBV2; D is perhaps TRBD1 (6 bases). The V end was cut by 7 bases, the J end by 4 bases, with 11 bases between. The CDR3 is made up of 13 amino acids. Germline CDR1 reads SNHLY; CDR2 reads FYNNEI. The CDR3 sequence: CASTEGQYNEQFF. The CDR3 bases are TGTGCCAGCACCGAAGGACAGTACAATGAGCAGTTCTTC.

The table lists this clonotype with many counts. This chain joins TRBV30 and TRBJ2-7, with a tentative D call TRBD1 (6 bases). The V end was cut by 4 bases, the J end by 2 bases, with 12 bases between. Germline V gene lookup returns CDR1 GTSNPN and CDR2 SVGIG (reference sequence). The CDR3 loop spans 13 amino acids. Here the CDR3 DNA reads TGTGCCTGGACGATAGGGGGTCCCTACGAGCAGTACTTC. It codes for CAWTIGGPYEQYF.

This clonotype was seen ten or more times. V gene TRBV29-1 combines with J gene TRBJ2-6, with D perhaps TRBD1 (5 bases). Germline CDR1 SQVTM, CDR2 ANQGSEA. The ends were cut back, 7 bases at V and 2 bases at J, with 15 bases in the middle. This CDR3 contains 15 residues. The CDR3 DNA sequence: TGCAGCGCGGAGCAGGGTAATGCTGGGGCCAACGTCCTGACTTTC. It specifies CSAEQGNAGANVLTF. The whole variable domain, remainder taken from reference TRBV29-1 and TRBJ2-6, is SAVISQKPSRDICQRGTSLTIQCQVDSQVTMMFWYRQQPGQSLTLIATANQGSEATYESGFVIDKFPISRPNLTFSTLTVSNMSPEDSSIYLCSAEQGNAGANVLTFGAGSRLTVL.

The gene calls are TRBV9 and TRBJ1-6, with unresolved D. The CDR3 runs to 15 residues. V gave up 2 bases and J gave up 6 bases, with 12 bases separating them. Germline-derived CDR1 and CDR2 are SGDLS and YYNGEE. The CDR3 here is CASSVGEAPNSPLHF. CDR3 bases: TGTGCCAGCAGCGTCGGCGAGGCACCTAATTCACCCCTCCACTTT. The full variable domain, in which reference TRBV9 and TRBJ1-6 provide the parts outside the CDR3, is DSGVTQTPKHLITATGQRVTLRCSPRSGDLSVYWYQQSLDQGLQFLIQYYNGEERAKGNILERFSAQQFPDLHSELNLSSLELGDSALYFCASSVGEAPNSPLHFGNGTRLTVT.

This clonotype was counted at least ten times. The chain uses TRBV20-1 and TRBJ2-1; D gene unclear. Germline CDR1 DFQATT, CDR2 SNEGSKA (reference sequence). Between the trimmed V and J ends, which lost 5 bases and 7 bases, there was a span of 12 bases. There are 12 residues in the CDR3. In nucleotides, the CDR3 is TGCAGTGCTCCAATGGTCGGGAATGAGCAGTTCTTC. This gives the protein CSAPMVGNEQFF.

This clonotype was detected a few times. The V gene is TRBV20-1, the J gene TRBJ1-3, with D hard to call. There are 16 residues in the CDR3. In germline, CDR1 is DFQATT, CDR2 SNEGSKA (reference sequence). Trimming removed 5 bases from V and 2 bases from J, with 19 bases in between. CDR3 nucleotides: TGCAGTGCTCCTGGGGAACTCCCAGAAGCTGGAAACACCATATATTTT. Protein sequence: CSAPGELPEAGNTIYF.

The V gene is TRBV7-8, the J gene TRBJ2-1; D remains unclear. Germline assignment: CDR1 SGHVS and CDR2 FQNEAQ. The CDR3 is 10 residues long. V was trimmed by 5 bases and J by 8 bases, leaving 4 bases between them. In nucleotides, the CDR3 is TGTGCCAGCAGCCCGTATGAGCAGTTCTTC. Its translation: CASSPYEQFF. Together with reference TRBV7-8 and TRBJ2-1, the CDR3 gives the full variable domain: GAGVSQSPRYKVAKRGQDVALRCDPISGHVSLFWYQQALGQGPEFLTYFQNEAQLDKSGLPSDRFFAERPEGSVSTLKIQRTQQEDSAVYLCASSPYEQFFGPGTRLTVL.

This clonotype was recorded many times. The V gene is TRBV15, the J gene TRBJ2-7, with 8 bases matching TRBD1. The length of the CDR3 is 14 residues. J was trimmed by 1 base and V by 8 bases; bases with no gene match: 7. Germline CDR1 reads LNHNV; CDR2 reads YYDKDF (reference sequence). CDR3 sequence reads: CATSRQGASYEQYF. In nucleotides, the CDR3 is TGTGCCACCTCCCGTCAGGGGGCATCCTACGAGCAGTACTTC.

This clonotype was seen a few times. The chain uses TRBV7-8 and TRBJ1-5; D not certain. Germline V gene data show CDR1 as SGHVS and CDR2 as FQNEAQ. The CDR3 contains 14 residues. V gave up 1 base and J gave up 2 bases, with 6 bases separating them. The CDR3 DNA reads as TGTGCCAGCAGCTTAGAGCTTCGCAATCAGCCCCAGCATTTT. Translating it yields CASSLELRNQPQHF.

At least ten counts were recorded for this clonotype. J is TRBJ1-5 and V is TRBV5-1, with 7 positions matching TRBD1. CDR1 is SGHRS, CDR2 YFSETQ, per germline. This CDR3 region has 13 residues. The J segment lost 4 bases and the V segment lost 7 bases, leaving 5 bases of the junction unmatched. CDR3 protein: CASRDRENQPQHF. DNA of the CDR3: TGCGCCAGCCGCGACAGGGAGAATCAGCCCCAGCATTTT.

The V and J genes are TRBV29-1 and TRBJ1-5, with D possibly TRBD1 on 5 matching bases. CDR3 length: 14 residues. Germline assignment: CDR1 SQVTM and CDR2 ANQGSEA. V dropped 6 bases and J dropped 2 bases, with 14 bases sitting between them. The CDR3 bases are TGCAGCGTCACTCAGGGTCGAGGCAATCAGCCCCAGCATTTT. It encodes CSVTQGRGNQPQHF.

This clonotype occurred many times. This chain joins TRBV28 and TRBJ2-7; a possible D gene is TRBD1 (5 bases). CDR1 and CDR2 from the germline V gene are MDHEN and SYDVKM. V was trimmed by 4 bases and J by 0 bases, leaving 16 bases between them. The CDR3 length is 16 residues. CDR3 nucleotides: TGTGCCAGCAGTTACCCGACGACAGCCGACTCCTACGAGCAGTACTTC. Amino acid sequence: CASSYPTTADSYEQYF.

As for this clonotype: A clone one base away is much larger, so this may be a read error. The rearrangement joins TRBV29-1 to TRBJ2-3; D not resolved. CDR1 and CDR2 (germline): SQVTM, ANQGSEA. There are 12 residues in the CDR3. The CDR3 DNA reads as TGCAGCGATGAAGGGCTAGCAGATACGCAGTATTTT. It yields the protein CSDEGLADTQYF.

This clonotype has at least ten counts. This chain links TRBV6-6 with TRBJ1-2, with a possible D match to TRBD1 (6 bases). This CDR3 spans 15 amino acids. With 4 bases removed from V and 3 bases from J, the gap between germline ends came to 15 bases. CDR1 MNHNY and CDR2 SVGAGI come from the germline V gene (reference sequence). This CDR3 is CASSSLVRGDYGYTF. CDR3 nucleotides: TGTGCCAGCAGTTCCCTTGTGAGGGGGGACTATGGCTACACCTTC.

This clonotype was seen a few times. This chain links TRBV20-1 with TRBJ1-2, with a tentative D call TRBD1 (6 bases). Germline-derived CDR1 and CDR2 are DFQATT and SNEGSKA (reference sequence). This CDR3 is 14 amino acids long. V lost 1 base and J lost 7, with 16 bases in between. The CDR3 is CSARGIRGARGYTF. The CDR3 DNA is TGCAGTGCTAGAGGCATTAGGGGGGCCCGTGGCTACACCTTC.

This clonotype occurred many times. CDR3 in DNA: TGTGCCAGCAGCCCCCTATTCCGGACAGGCGGAAACATTCAGTACTTC. Translation: CASSPLFRTGGNIQYF. The chain carries TRBV3-1 and TRBJ2-4, with 7 bases that match TRBD1. V dropped 4 bases and J dropped 6; count of bases not matched to a gene: 12. The CDR3 has 16 amino acids. Germline values: CDR1 LGHDT, CDR2 YNNKEL (reference sequence).

This chain joins TRBV30 and TRBJ1-1; no reliable D call. This CDR3 has 11 residues. V gave up 0 bases and J gave up 8 bases, with 7 bases separating them. Germline lookup yields CDR1 GTSNPN and CDR2 SVGIG (reference sequence). CDR3: CAWSVHSEAFF. The CDR3, as DNA: TGTGCCTGGAGTGTACACAGCGAAGCTTTCTTT. Filled out from reference TRBV30 and TRBJ1-1, the complete variable domain reads SQTIHQWPATLVQPVGSPLSLECTVEGTSNPNLYWYRQAAGRGLQLLFYSVGIGQISSEVPQNLSASRPQDRQFILSSKKLLLSDSGFYLCAWSVHSEAFFGQGTRLTVV.

The chain couples TRBV12-3 or TRBV12-4 to TRBJ2-7, with no clear D. This CDR3 is built from 12 residues. Trimming stripped 4 bases from V and 4 bases from J, with 8 bases between. The CDR3 is CASSYTDYEQYF. The CDR3 DNA follows: TGTGCCAGCAGTTATACCGATTACGAGCAGTACTTC.

In its sample, this clonotype was seen many times. The V call is TRBV9, the J call TRBJ2-5; D is possibly TRBD1 or TRBD2 (6 bases each). Germline-derived CDR1 and CDR2 are SGDLS and YYNGEE. The CDR3 is 15 amino acids. Trimming cost V 2 bases and J 2 bases, with 13 bases left between them. CDR3 coding DNA: TGTGCCAGCAGCGTCGGGGGCGCGGAGCAAGAGACCCAGTACTTC. Encoded protein: CASSVGGAEQETQYF.

This clonotype was detected only a few times. V gene TRBV7-8 combines with J gene TRBJ2-3; D uncertain. CDR3 length: 14 amino acids. Trimming cost V 3 bases and J 0 bases, with 7 bases left between them. Germline loops: CDR1 SGHVS, CDR2 FQNEAQ. Written as DNA, the CDR3 is TGTGCCAGCAGCTTCGAATTTAGCACAGATACGCAGTATTTT. Amino acid sequence: CASSFEFSTDTQYF.